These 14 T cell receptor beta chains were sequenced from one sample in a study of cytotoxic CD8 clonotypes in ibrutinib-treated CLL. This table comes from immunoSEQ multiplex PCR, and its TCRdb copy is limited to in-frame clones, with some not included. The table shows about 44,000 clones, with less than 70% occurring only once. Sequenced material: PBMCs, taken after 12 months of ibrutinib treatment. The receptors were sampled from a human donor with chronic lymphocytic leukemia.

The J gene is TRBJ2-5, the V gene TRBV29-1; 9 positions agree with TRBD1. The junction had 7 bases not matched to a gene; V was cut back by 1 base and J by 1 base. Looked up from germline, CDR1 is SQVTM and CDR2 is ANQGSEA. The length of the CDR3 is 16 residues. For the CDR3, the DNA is TGCAGCGTTGAAGGCTGGGACAGGGTCTTCCAAGAGACCCAGTACTTC. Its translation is CSVEGWDRVFQETQYF.

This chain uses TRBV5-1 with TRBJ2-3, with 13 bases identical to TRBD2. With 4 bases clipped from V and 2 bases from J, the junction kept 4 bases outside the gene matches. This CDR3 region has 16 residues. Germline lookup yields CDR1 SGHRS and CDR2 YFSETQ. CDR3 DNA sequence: TGCGCCAGCAGCCTCGGGACTAGCGGGACCACAGATACGCAGTATTTT. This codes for CASSLGTSGTTDTQYF.

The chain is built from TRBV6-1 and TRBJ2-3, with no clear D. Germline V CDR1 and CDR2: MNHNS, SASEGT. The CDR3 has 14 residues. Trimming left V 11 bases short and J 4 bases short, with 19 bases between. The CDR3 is CASAGGVKPDTQYF. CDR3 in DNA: TGTGCCTCTGCTGGTGGAGTTAAGCCAGATACGCAGTATTTT.

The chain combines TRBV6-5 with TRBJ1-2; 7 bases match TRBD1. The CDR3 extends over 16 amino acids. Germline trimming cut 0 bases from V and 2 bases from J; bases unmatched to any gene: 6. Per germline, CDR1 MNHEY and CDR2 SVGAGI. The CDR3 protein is CASSYSFPGGNYGYTF. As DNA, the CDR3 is TGTGCCAGCAGTTACTCTTTCCCAGGGGGAAACTATGGCTACACCTTC.

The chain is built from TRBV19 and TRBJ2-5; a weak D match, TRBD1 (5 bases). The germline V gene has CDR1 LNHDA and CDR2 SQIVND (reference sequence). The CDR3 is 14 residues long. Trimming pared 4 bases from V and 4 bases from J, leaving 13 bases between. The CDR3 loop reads CASSTTGLGETQYF. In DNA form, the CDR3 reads TGTGCCAGTAGTACTACAGGTTTGGGAGAGACCCAGTACTTC. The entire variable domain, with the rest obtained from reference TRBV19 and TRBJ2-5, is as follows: DGGITQSPKYLFRKEGQNVTLSCEQNLNHDAMYWYRQDPGQGLRLIYYSQIVNDFQKGDIAEGYSVSREKKESFPLTVTSAQKNPTAFYLCASSTTGLGETQYFGPGTRLLVL.

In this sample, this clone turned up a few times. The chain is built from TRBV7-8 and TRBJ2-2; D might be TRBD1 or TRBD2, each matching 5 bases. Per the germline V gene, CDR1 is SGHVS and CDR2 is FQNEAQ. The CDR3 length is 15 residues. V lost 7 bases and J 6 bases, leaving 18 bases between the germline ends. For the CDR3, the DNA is TGTGCCAGCACGGTTGGGACGGTTAAGGCCGGGGAGCTGTTTTTT. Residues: CASTVGTVKAGELFF.

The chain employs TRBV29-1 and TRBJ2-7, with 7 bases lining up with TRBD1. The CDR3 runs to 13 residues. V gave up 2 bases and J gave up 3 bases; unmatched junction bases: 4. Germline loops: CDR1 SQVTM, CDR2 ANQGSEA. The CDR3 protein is CSVETGEDYEQYF. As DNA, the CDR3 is TGCAGCGTTGAAACAGGGGAAGACTACGAGCAGTACTTC.

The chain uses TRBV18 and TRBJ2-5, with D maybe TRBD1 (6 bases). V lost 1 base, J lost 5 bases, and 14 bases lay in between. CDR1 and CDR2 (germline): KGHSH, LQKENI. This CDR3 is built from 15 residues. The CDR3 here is CASSPLGAEGETQYF. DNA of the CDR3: TGTGCCAGCTCACCACTGGGGGCCGAGGGGGAGACCCAGTACTTC.

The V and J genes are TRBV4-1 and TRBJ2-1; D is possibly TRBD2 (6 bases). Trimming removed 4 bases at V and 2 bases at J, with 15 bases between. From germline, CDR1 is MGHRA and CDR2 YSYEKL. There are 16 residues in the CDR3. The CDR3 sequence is CASSPRWAGTYNEQFF. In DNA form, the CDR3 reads TGCGCCAGCAGCCCCCGCTGGGCGGGGACCTACAATGAGCAGTTCTTC.

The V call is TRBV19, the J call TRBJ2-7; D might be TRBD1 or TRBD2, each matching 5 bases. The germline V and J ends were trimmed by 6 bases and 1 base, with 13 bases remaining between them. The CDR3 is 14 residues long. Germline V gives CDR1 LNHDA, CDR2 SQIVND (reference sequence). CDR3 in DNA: TGTGCCAGTAGCCCACGAGGGGCTTCCTACGAGCAGTACTTC. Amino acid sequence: CASSPRGASYEQYF.

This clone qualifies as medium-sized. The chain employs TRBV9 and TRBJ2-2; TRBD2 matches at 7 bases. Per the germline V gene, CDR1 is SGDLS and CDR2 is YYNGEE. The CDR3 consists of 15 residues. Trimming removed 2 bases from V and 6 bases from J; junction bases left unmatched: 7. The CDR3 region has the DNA TGTGCCAGCAGCGTCGGGACTACCTCATCCGGGGAGCTGTTTTTT. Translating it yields CASSVGTTSSGELFF.

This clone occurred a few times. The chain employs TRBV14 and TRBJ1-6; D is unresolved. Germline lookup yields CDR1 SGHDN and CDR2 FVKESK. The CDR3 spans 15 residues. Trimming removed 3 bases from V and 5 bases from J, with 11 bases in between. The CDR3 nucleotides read TGTGCCAGCAGCCACGAGCCCCGGGATAATTCACCCCTCCACTTT. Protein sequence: CASSHEPRDNSPLHF.

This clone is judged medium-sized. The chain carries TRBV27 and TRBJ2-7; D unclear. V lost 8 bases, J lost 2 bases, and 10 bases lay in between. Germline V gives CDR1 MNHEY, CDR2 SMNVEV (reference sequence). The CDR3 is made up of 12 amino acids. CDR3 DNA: TGTGCCAGCCGACGGACCCCCTACGAGCAGTACTTC. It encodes CASRRTPYEQYF.

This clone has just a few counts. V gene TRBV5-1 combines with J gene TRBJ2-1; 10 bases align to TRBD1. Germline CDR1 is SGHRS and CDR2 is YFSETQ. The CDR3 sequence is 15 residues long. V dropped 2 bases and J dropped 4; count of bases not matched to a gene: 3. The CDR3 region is CASSFRQGAYNEQFF. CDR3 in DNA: TGCGCCAGCAGCTTTAGACAGGGGGCTTACAATGAGCAGTTCTTC.